This note documents a single TCR beta chain sequence. Its antigen is currently not known. Base quality data are lacking; no much larger clone is found one base away. This sample was included in a study of radiotherapy plus CTLA-4 blockade in lung cancer (dated by TCRdb to 2017 to 2018). With regard to the full study: Among the enrolled patients, around 17% had an objective response, and about 30% reached disease control.

Broad study findings and their caveats: The strongest predictors of response were reported to be early dynamic shifts in blood T cell clones along with a rise in serum interferon-beta following radiation. After treatment with radiotherapy and ipilimumab, TCR clones that came from tumors expanded in the peripheral blood.

To prepare the library, the immunoSEQ multiplex PCR assay was applied. Drawn from immuneACCESS, this table holds only the in-frame rearrangements with V and J called that TCRdb kept. Clones are partly lost; checked studies trace under half to an unresolved V gene and leave the rest unexplained. A total of around 110,000 clones appear in this sample, under 90% of them only once. 2% to 3% of the sample belongs to the ten largest clones. Cut back by 2 bases and 0 bases, the V and J ends lie 6 bases apart. There are 13 amino acids in the CDR3, from cysteine to phenylalanine inclusive. Just CDR3 DNA is preserved here, 39 bases in frame from base 1. According to the germline V gene (reference sequence), CDR1 reads SGHNT and CDR2 reads YYREEE. Focal radiation therapy combined with CTLA-4 blockade (ipilimumab) was tested in patients with chemo-refractory metastatic non-small-cell lung cancer.

The sequence was obtained from a human donor with non-small cell lung cancer that progressed on radiotherapy plus ipilimumab. Some clones in this sample may be carry-over from other donors' samples. Recombination connected TRBV5-4 to TRBJ2-7, with no confidently assigned D gene. Sequenced material: peripheral blood, taken from a patient treated with radiotherapy plus ipilimumab. The sequenced DNA: TGTGCCAGCAGCTTACCAAGCTCCTACGAGCAGTACTTC. This gives the protein CASSLPSSYEQYF.